This T cell receptor beta chain was documented in a study of tumour-infiltrating T cells in Burkitt lymphoma. As for the study in general: Overall and progression-free survival were predicted by productive clonality.

The repertoire was sequenced with immunoSEQ multiplex PCR; TCRdb's copy has only in-frame clones and lacks some. Counted here are about 16,000 clones, 80% occurring once; the ten biggest clones make up around 2.2%. V shed 3 bases and J shed 4 bases, with 12 bases lying between them. This CDR3 spans 14 amino acids. From germline, CDR1 is LGHNA and CDR2 YSLEER. Sequences were obtained from tumor tissue. This receptor was identified in a human donor with diffuse large B-cell lymphoma. V is TRBV4-3 and J is TRBJ1-1; D remains ambiguous. The CDR3 region is CASSQDGRGTEAFF. In DNA, the CDR3 is TGCGCCAGCAGCCAGGACGGGAGAGGCACTGAAGCTTTCTTT.